The rows below give T cell receptor beta chains drawn from one sample of a study of T cell changes during pregnancy in multiple sclerosis. The table came from immunoSEQ multiplex PCR; TCRdb's copy has only in-frame clones and leaves some out. The table has fewer than 140,000 clones, 85% to 95% seen once. Sequences were derived from peripheral blood, sampled after pregnancy. These receptors came from a female donor with multiple sclerosis, enrolled in a pregnancy study. The conserved cysteine and the conserved F or W are not part of the CDR3 here. Only part of the rows carry a size: once, few, many, or a class if the clone is expanded.

v_call clone_size cdr3_aa
TRBV6-5 - ASSPGLAGGVPQY
TRBV2 - ASTPFLTAEQY
TRBV9 - ASSVGQSSGNTIY
TRBV27 once ASRDRTPTEAF
TRBV7-3 - ASSRGRAAGELF
TRBV10-2 - ASSIREVGELF
TRBV30 - AWKLSTGAIETQY
TRBV18 - ASSPVRSDGGTAYNEQF
TRBV4-1 once ASSQQGAQTDTQY
TRBV28 - AIEGRLDQETQY
TRBV6-1 - ASSEWASGVGLDTQY
TRBV10-2 once ASSEGADIRSYNEQF
TRBV12-5 - ASGNGTVGFYGYT
TRBV11-2 - ASSPISGGPSSYNEQF
TRBV2 once ASIQTSGLPTNEQF
TRBV6-6 - ASSYSRGNYGYT
TRBV4-2 - ASSQDGQLTSNTIY
TRBV30 - AWSVAGATDTQY
TRBV14 once ASSQRRGDTGELF
TRBV13 - ASSFSRLAGSQETQY
TRBV27 - ASSYPGLAGPYNEQF